One T cell receptor (beta chain) is described in this entry. Its target is unknown. V was trimmed by 6 bases and J by 4 bases, leaving 13 bases between them. The CDR3 is 14 residues long. CDR1 and CDR2 (germline): MDHEN, SYDVKM. This record belongs to a study of shared clonotypes between healthy human individuals. Across the whole study: Every donor yielded three CD4 naive, three CD4 memory, two CD8 naive and one CD8 memory plate. Findings and caveats of the study: Though the depth was large, rarefaction showed that sorted-subset sequencing was incomplete. Naive CD4 clonotypes were shared across a handful of donors at roughly 5.5%.

Only in-frame clones appear in the TCRdb table, and some are missing; sequencing was by immunoSEQ multiplex PCR. The sample has some 1,400,000 clones, roughly 96% seen once; the top ten hold about 1.2%. The rearrangement links TRBV28 to TRBJ2-4; D might be TRBD1 or TRBD2, each matching 6 bases. Sequencing was carried out using naive CD4+ T cells sorted from blood. Subset reported: CD45RA+ positively selected. This TCR derives from a man younger than 40 in good health. DNA of the CDR3: TGTGCCAGCAGGCGGGACATCGGAAAAAACATTCAGTACTTC. Encoded protein: CASRRDIGKNIQYF.